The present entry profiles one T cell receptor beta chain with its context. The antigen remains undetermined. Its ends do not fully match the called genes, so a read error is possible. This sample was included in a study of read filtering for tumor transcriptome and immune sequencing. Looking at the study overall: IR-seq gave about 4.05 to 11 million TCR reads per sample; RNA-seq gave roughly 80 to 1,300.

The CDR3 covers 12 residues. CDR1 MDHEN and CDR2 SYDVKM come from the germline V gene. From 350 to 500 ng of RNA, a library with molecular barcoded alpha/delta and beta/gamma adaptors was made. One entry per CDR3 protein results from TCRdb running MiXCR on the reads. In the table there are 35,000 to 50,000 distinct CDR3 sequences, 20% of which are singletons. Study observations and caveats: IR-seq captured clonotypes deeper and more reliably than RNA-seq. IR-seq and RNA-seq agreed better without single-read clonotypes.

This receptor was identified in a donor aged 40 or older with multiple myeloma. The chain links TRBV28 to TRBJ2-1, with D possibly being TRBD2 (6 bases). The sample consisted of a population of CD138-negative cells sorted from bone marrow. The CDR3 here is CASSPPTSSGLF. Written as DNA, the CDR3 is TGTGCCAGCAGTCCACCGACTAGTTCAGGGCTCTTC.